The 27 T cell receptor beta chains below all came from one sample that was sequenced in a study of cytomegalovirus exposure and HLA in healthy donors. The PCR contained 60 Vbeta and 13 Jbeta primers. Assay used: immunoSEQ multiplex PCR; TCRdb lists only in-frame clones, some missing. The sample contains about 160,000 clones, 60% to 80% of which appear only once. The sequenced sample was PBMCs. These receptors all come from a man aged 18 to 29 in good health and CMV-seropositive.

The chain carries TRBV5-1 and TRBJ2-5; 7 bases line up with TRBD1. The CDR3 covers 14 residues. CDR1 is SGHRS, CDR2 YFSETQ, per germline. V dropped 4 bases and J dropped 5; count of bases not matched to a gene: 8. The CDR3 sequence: CASSQTGVGETQYF. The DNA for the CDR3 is TGCGCCAGCAGCCAAACAGGGGTTGGTGAGACCCAGTACTTC.

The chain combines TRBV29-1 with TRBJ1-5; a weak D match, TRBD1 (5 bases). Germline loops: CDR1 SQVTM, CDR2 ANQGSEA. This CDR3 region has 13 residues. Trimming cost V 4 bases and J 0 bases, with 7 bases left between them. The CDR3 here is CSVGQYSNQPQHF. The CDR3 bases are TGCAGCGTTGGACAGTATAGCAATCAGCCCCAGCATTTT.

CDR3 protein: CASSTRDRPYEQYF. The CDR3 region has the DNA TGTGCCAGTAGTACCCGGGACAGACCCTACGAGCAGTACTTC. The V and J genes are TRBV19 and TRBJ2-7, with 7 bases identical to TRBD1. V shed 4 bases and J 2 bases; nucleotides not matched to a gene: 5. The length of the CDR3 is 14 residues. Germline values: CDR1 LNHDA, CDR2 SQIVND (reference sequence).

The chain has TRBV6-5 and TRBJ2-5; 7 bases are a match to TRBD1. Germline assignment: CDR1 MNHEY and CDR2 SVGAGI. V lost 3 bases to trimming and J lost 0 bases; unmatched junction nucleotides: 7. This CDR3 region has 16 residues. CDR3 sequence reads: CASSYSNRGYQETQYF. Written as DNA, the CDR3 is TGTGCCAGCAGTTATTCGAACAGGGGATACCAAGAGACCCAGTACTTC.

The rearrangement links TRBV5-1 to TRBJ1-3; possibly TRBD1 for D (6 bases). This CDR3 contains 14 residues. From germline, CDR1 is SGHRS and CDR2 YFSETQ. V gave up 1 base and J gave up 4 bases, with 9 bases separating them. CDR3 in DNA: TGCGCCAGCAGCTTGTCAGGGGTCGGAAACACCATATATTTT. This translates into CASSLSGVGNTIYF.

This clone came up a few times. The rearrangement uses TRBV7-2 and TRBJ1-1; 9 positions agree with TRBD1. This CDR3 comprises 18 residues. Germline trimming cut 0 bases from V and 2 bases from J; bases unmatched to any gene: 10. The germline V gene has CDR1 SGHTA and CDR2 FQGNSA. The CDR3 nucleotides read TGTGCCAGCAGCTTAGCGCTCGGGACAGGGCGACGAAACACTGAAGCTTTCTTT. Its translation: CASSLALGTGRRNTEAFF.

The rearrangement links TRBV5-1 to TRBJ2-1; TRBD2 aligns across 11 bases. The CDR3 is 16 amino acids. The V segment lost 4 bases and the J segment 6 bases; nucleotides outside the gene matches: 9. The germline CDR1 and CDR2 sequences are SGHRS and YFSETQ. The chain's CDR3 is CASSMLTSGSPNEQFF. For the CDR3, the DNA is TGCGCCAGCAGCATGTTAACTAGCGGGAGCCCCAATGAGCAGTTCTTC.

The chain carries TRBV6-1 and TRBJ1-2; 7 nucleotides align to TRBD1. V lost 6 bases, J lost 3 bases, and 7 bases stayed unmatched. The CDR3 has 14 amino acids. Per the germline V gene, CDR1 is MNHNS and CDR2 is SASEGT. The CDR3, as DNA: TGTGCCAGCAGAATCAGGGGGTTGGACTATGGCTACACCTTC. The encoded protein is CASRIRGLDYGYTF.

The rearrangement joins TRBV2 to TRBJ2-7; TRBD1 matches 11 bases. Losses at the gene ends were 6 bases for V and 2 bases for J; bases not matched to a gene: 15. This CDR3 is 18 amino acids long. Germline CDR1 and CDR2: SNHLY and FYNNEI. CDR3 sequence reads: CASSLGQGAFQSPYEQYF. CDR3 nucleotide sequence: TGTGCCAGCAGCCTAGGACAGGGGGCCTTCCAGAGCCCCTACGAGCAGTACTTC.

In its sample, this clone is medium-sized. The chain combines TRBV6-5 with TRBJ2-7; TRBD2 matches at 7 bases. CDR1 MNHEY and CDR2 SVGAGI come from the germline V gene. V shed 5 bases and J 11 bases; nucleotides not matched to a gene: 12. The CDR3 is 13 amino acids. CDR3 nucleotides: TGTGCCAGCAGTAAAAGATTTGGGGGGGACGAGTACTTC. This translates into CASSKRFGGDEYF.

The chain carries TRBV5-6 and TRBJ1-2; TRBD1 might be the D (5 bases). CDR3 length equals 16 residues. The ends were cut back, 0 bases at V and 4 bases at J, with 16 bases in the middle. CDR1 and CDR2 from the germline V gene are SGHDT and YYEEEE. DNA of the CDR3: TGTGCCAGCAGCTTGGAATACGGGCAGGGATCCTATGGCTACACCTTC. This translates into CASSLEYGQGSYGYTF.

The CDR3 DNA reads TGTGCCAGCAGAGCAAGCTCCTACAATGAGCAGTTCTTC. It yields the protein CASRASSYNEQFF. The rearrangement joins TRBV6-1 to TRBJ2-1; D is ambiguous. The V and J ends lost 6 bases and 0 bases respectively, with 6 bases between them. Germline V CDR1 and CDR2: MNHNS, SASEGT. The CDR3 spans 13 residues.

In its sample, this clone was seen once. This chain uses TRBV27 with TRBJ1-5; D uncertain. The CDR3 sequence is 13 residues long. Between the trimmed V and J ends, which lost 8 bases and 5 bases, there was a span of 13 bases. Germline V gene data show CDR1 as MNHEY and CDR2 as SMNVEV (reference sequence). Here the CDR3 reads CASSSVWYQPQHF. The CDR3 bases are TGTGCCAGCTCATCAGTATGGTATCAGCCCCAGCATTTT.

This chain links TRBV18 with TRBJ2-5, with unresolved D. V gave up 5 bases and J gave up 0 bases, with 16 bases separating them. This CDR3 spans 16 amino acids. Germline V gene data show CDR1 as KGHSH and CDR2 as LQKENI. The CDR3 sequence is CASSTLRGRYQETQYF. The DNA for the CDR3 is TGTGCCAGCTCAACGCTCCGAGGAAGGTACCAAGAGACCCAGTACTTC.

The CDR3 DNA reads TGCGCCAGCAGCCAAGACCCCCCGACAGGGGGGAAAGAGACCCAGTACTTC. Translating it yields CASSQDPPTGGKETQYF. This rearrangement joins TRBV4-1 to TRBJ2-5, with TRBD1 identical over 9 bases. From germline, CDR1 is MGHRA and CDR2 YSYEKL. J lost 3 bases, V lost 0 bases, and 8 bases had no gene match. The CDR3 contains 17 residues.

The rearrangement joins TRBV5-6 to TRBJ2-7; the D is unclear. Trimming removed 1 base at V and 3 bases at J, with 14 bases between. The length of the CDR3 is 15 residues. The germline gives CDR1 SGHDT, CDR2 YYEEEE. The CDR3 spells CASSLRDGHLYEQYF. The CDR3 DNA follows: TGTGCCAGCAGCTTGAGAGATGGGCACCTCTACGAGCAGTACTTC.

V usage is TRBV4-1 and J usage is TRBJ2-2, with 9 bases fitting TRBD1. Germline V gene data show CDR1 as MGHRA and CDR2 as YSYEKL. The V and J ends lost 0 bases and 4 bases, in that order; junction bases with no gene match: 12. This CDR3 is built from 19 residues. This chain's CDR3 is CASSQDRGTGFGSTGELFF. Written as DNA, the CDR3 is TGCGCCAGCAGCCAAGATCGGGGGACAGGGTTTGGCAGCACCGGGGAGCTGTTTTTT.

The CDR3 is CASSHGTDRGGVNEQFF. CDR3 coding DNA: TGCGCCAGCAGCCACGGAACGGACAGGGGAGGTGTCAATGAGCAGTTCTTC. The chain has TRBV4-1 and TRBJ2-1; TRBD1 matches 9 bases. The CDR3 length is 17 residues. The germline gives CDR1 MGHRA, CDR2 YSYEKL. J gave up 6 bases and V 3 bases, and 12 bases lay outside the gene matches.

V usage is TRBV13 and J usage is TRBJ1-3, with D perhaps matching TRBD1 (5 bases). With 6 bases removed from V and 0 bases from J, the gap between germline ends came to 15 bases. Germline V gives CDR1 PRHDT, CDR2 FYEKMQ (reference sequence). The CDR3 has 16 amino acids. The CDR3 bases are TGTGCCAGCAGGGGGCGGACCGTTTACTCTGGAAACACCATATATTTT. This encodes CASRGRTVYSGNTIYF.

The DNA for the CDR3 is TGCGCCAGCAGCCAGGGGGCTGAAGCTTTCTTT. Translation: CASSQGAEAFF. V gene TRBV5-1 combines with J gene TRBJ1-1; 7 nucleotides match TRBD1. The CDR3 loop spans 11 amino acids. Germline CDR1 and CDR2: SGHRS and YFSETQ. V lost 4 bases, J lost 6 bases, and 0 bases stayed unmatched.

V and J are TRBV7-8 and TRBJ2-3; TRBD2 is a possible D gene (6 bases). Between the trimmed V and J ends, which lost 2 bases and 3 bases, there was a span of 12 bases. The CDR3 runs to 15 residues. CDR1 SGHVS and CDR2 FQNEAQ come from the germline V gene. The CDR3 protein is CASSLIGGETDTQYF. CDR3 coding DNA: TGTGCCAGCAGCTTAATCGGCGGGGAGACAGATACGCAGTATTTT.

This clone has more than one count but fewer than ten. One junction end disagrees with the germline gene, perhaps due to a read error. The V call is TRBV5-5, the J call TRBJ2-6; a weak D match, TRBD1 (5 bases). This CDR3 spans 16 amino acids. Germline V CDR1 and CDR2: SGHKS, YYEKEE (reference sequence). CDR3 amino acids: CASSLGRFSGANGLTF. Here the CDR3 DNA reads TGTGCCAGCAGCTTGGGCAGATTCTCTGGGGCCAACGGCCTGACTTTC.

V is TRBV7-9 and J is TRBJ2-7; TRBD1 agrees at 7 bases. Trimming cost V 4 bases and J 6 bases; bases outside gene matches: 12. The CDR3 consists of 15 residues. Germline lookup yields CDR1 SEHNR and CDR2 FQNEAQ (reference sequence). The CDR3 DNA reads TGTGCCAGCAGCTCAATCCGACAGGGAAGAGGCGAGCAGTACTTC. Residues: CASSSIRQGRGEQYF.

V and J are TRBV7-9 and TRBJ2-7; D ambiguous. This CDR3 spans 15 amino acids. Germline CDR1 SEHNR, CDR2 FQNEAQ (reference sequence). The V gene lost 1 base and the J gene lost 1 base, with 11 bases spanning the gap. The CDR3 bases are TGTGCCAGCAGCTTAGGGTCCGGGTATTCCTACGAGCAGTACTTC. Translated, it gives CASSLGSGYSYEQYF.

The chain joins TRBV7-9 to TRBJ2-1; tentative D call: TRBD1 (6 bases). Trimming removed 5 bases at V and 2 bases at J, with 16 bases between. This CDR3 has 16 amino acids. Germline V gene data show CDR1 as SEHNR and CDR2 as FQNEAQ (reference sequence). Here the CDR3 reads CASSLTGILPYNEQFF. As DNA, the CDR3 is TGTGCCAGCAGCCTAACAGGGATCTTACCCTACAATGAGCAGTTCTTC.

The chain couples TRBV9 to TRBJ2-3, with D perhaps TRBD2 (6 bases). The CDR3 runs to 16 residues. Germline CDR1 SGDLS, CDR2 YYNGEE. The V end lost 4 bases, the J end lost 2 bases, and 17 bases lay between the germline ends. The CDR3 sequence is CASSPRAGSATDTQYF. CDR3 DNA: TGTGCCAGCAGCCCTCGAGCGGGTTCAGCCACAGATACGCAGTATTTT.

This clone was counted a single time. The CDR3 DNA reads as TGTGCCAGCAGCGAGGACAGGGGGACTTGGGAGACCCAGTACTTC. Encoded protein: CASSEDRGTWETQYF. The rearrangement links TRBV5-4 to TRBJ2-5; 10 nucleotides line up with TRBD1. V lost 4 bases to trimming and J lost 5 bases; unmatched junction nucleotides: 8. The CDR3 has 15 residues. The V gene's germline CDR1 is SGHNT and CDR2 YYREEE (reference sequence).